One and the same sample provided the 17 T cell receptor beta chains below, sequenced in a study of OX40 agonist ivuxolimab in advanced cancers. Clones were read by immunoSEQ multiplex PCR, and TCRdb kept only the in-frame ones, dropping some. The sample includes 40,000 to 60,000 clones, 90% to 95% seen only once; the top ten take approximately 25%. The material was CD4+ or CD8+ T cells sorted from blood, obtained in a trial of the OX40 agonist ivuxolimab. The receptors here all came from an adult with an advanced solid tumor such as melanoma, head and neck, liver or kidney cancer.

CDR3 sequence reads: CASSWDGPHVNTEAFF. CDR3 bases: TGCGCCAGCAGCTGGGACGGACCGCATGTGAACACTGAAGCTTTCTTT. This chain joins TRBV5-1 and TRBJ1-1; possible D gene TRBD1, 5 bases. CDR1 and CDR2 from the germline V gene are SGHRS and YFSETQ. V dropped 3 bases and J dropped 0 bases, with 15 bases sitting between them. The CDR3 loop spans 16 amino acids.

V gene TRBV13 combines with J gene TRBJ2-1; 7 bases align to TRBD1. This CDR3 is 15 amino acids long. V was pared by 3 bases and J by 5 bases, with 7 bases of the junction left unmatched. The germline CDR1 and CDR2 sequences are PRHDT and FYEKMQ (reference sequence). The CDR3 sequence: CASSLPGDRDNEQFF. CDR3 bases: TGTGCCAGCAGCTTGCCCGGAGACAGGGACAATGAGCAGTTCTTC.

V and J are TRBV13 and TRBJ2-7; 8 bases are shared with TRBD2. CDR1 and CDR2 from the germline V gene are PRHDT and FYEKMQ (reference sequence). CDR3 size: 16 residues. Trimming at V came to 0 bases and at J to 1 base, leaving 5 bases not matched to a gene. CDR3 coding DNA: TGTGCCAGCAGCTTAGGCCCCCTAGCGGGTTCCTACGAGCAGTACTTC. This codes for CASSLGPLAGSYEQYF.

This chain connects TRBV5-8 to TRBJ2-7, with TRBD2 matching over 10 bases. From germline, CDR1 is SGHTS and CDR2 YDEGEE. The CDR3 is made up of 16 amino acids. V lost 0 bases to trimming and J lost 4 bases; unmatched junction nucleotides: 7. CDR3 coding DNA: TGTGCCAGCAGCTTGGCCACCAGCGGGGGGGAATACGAGCAGTACTTC. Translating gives CASSLATSGGEYEQYF. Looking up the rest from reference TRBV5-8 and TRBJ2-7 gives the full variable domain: EAGVTQSPTHLIKTRGQQATLRCSPISGHTSVYWYQQALGLGLQFLLWYDEGEERNRGNFPPRFSGRQFPNYSSELNVNALELEDSALYLCASSLATSGGEYEQYFGPGTRLTVT.

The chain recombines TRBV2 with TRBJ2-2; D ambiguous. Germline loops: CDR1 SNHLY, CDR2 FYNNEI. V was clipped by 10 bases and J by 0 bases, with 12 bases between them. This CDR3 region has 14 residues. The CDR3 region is CATPFDPNTGELFF. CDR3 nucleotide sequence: TGTGCCACCCCCTTCGATCCGAACACCGGGGAGCTGTTTTTT.

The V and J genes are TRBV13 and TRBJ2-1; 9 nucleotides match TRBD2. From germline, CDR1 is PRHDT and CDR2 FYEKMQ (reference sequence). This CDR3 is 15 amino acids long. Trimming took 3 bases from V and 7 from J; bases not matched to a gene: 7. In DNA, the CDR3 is TGTGCCAGCAGCTTGGGCGGGAGGGCGAAAAATGAGCAGTTCTTC. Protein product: CASSLGGRAKNEQFF.

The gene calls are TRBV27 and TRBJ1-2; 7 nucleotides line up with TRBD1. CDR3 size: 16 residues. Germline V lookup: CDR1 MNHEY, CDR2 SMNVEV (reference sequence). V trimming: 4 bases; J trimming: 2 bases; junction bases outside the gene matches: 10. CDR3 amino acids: CASSSLYSTGNYGYTF. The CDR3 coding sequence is TGTGCCAGCAGTTCCCTCTACTCGACAGGGAACTATGGCTACACCTTC.

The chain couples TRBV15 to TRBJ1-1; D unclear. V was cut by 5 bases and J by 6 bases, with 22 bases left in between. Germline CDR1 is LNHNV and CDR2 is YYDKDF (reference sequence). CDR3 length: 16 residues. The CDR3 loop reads CATSQTTFTITPEAFF. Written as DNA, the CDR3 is TGTGCCACCAGCCAGACCACTTTTACCATAACGCCTGAAGCTTTCTTT.

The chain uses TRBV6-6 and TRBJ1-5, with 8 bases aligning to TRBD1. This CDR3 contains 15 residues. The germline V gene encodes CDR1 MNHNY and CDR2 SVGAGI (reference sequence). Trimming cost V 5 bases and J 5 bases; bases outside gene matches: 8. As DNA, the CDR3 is TGTGCCAGCAGTCTTAGGACAGGGAGAGATCAGCCCCAGCATTTT. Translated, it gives CASSLRTGRDQPQHF.

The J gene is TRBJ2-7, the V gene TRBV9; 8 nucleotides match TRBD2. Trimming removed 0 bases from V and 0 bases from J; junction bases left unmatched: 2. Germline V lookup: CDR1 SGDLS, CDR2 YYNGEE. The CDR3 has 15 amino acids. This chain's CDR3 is CASSVEAGVSYEQYF. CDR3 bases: TGTGCCAGCAGCGTAGAAGCGGGAGTCTCCTACGAGCAGTACTTC.

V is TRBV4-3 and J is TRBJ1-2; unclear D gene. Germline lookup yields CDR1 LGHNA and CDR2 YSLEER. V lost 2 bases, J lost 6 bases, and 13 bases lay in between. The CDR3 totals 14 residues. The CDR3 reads CASSQLGAWDGYTF. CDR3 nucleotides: TGCGCCAGCAGCCAACTAGGCGCCTGGGATGGCTACACCTTC.

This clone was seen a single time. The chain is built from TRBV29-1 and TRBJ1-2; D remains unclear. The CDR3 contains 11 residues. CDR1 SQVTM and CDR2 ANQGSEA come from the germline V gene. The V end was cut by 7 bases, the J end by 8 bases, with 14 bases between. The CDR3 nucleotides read TGCAGCGCAGTTGGGGAAGAGGGCTACACCTTC. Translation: CSAVGEEGYTF.

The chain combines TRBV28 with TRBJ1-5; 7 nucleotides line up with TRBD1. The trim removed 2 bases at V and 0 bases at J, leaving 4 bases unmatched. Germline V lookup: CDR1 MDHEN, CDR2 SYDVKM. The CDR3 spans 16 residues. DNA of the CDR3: TGTGCCAGCAGTTTAGAGGGGGCGCCTAGCAATCAGCCCCAGCATTTT. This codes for CASSLEGAPSNQPQHF.

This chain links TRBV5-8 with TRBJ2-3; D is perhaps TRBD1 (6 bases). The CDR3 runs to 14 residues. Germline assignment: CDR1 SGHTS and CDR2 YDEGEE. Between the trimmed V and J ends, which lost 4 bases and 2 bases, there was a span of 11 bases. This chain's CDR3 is CASSPGTFTDTQYF. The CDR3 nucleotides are TGTGCCAGCAGCCCTGGGACATTCACAGATACGCAGTATTTT. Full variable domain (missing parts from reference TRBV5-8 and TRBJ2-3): EAGVTQSPTHLIKTRGQQATLRCSPISGHTSVYWYQQALGLGLQFLLWYDEGEERNRGNFPPRFSGRQFPNYSSELNVNALELEDSALYLCASSPGTFTDTQYFGPGTRLTVL.

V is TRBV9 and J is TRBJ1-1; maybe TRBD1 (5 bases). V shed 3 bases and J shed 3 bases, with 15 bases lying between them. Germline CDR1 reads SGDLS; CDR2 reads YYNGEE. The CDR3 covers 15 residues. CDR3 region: CASSASPGLDTEAFF. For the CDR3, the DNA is TGTGCCAGCAGCGCATCTCCGGGACTGGACACTGAAGCTTTCTTT.

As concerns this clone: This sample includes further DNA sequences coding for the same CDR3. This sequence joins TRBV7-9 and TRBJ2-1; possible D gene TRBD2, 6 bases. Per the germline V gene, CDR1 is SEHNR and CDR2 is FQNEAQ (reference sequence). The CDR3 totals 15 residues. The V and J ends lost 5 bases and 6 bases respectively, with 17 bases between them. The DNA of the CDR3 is TGTGCCAGCAGCCGTGGAAAACGGGAGCCCAATGAGCAGTTCTTC. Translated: CASSRGKREPNEQFF.

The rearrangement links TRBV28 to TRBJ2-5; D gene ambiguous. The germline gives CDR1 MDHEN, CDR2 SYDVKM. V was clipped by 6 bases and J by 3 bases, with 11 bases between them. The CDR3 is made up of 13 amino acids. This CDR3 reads CASRSSVEETQYF. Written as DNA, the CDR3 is TGTGCCAGCAGGTCCAGCGTCGAAGAGACCCAGTACTTC.